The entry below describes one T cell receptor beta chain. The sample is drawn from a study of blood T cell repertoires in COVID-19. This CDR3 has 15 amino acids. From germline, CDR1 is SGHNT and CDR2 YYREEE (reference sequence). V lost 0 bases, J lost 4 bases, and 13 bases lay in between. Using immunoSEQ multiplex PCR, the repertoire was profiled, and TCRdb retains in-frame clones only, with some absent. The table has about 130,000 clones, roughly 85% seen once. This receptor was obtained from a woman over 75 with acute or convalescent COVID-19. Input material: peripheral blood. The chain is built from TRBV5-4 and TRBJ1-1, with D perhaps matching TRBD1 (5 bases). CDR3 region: CASSLAGAGGTEAFF. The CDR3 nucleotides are TGTGCCAGCAGCTTGGCCGGGGCCGGGGGCACTGAAGCTTTCTTT.